The 20 T cell receptor beta chains listed next were all sequenced from one sample in a study of control samples from healthy donors and cancer patients. The protocol was immunoSEQ multiplex PCR, while the TCRdb copy is restricted to in-frame clones and leaves out a portion. The sample has around 30,000 clones, approximately 91% seen once. The source material was PBMCs. All receptors come from a man aged 50-60 years with lung cancer.

This chain joins TRBV24-1 and TRBJ1-4; the D gene is possibly TRBD1 (5 bases). The CDR3 sequence is 14 residues long. The V end was cut by 2 bases, the J end by 4 bases, with 7 bases between. Per the germline V gene, CDR1 is KGHDR and CDR2 is SFDVKD. For the CDR3, the DNA is TGTGCCACCAGTGATTCGACAGTTAATGAAAAACTGTTTTTT. Translated: CATSDSTVNEKLFF.

The chain couples TRBV28 to TRBJ1-1; D not certain. V was cut by 2 bases and J by 3 bases, with 13 bases left in between. Germline lookup yields CDR1 MDHEN and CDR2 SYDVKM. This CDR3 is built from 15 residues. For the CDR3, the DNA is TGTGCCAGCAGTTTACCCCCGGGGTTGGACACTGAAGCTTTCTTT. This gives the protein CASSLPPGLDTEAFF.

On this clone: An end of the junction differs from the germline gene, which may be a read error. V is TRBV12-3 or TRBV12-4 and J is TRBJ2-1; tentative D call: TRBD2 (6 bases). There are 13 residues in the CDR3. The CDR3 DNA reads TGTGCCAGCAGTTTCCGCGGGGCGGCCGGTATGGTCTTC. Translation gives CASSFRGAAGMVF.

This rearrangement joins TRBV7-3 to TRBJ2-1; D tentatively reads TRBD1 or TRBD2 (5 bases each). V was shortened by 1 base and J by 4 bases, with 11 bases between the two germline ends. Germline values: CDR1 SGHTA, CDR2 FQGTGA. This CDR3 region has 15 residues. CDR3 DNA: TGTGCCAGCAGCTTAAGAGGGGACCGGTACAATGAGCAGTTCTTC. Amino acid sequence: CASSLRGDRYNEQFF.

The V and J genes are TRBV9 and TRBJ2-1, with D tentatively TRBD2 (6 bases). The CDR3 has 15 residues. The V end lost 0 bases, the J end lost 0 bases, and 7 bases lay between the germline ends. CDR1 SGDLS and CDR2 YYNGEE come from the germline V gene. The CDR3 region is CASSVAGDSYNEQFF. CDR3 DNA sequence: TGTGCCAGCAGCGTAGCGGGGGACTCCTACAATGAGCAGTTCTTC.

V and J are TRBV30 and TRBJ1-5; D unclear. CDR3 length: 16 residues. The V gene's germline CDR1 is GTSNPN and CDR2 SVGIG (reference sequence). Trimming took 2 bases from V and 0 from J, leaving 14 bases between them. CDR3: CAWSLKGRDSNQPQHF. The CDR3 DNA reads as TGTGCCTGGAGTCTTAAAGGACGGGATAGCAATCAGCCCCAGCATTTT. The whole variable domain, filled in from reference TRBV30 and TRBJ1-5, reads SQTIHQWPATLVQPVGSPLSLECTVEGTSNPNLYWYRQAAGRGLQLLFYSVGIGQISSEVPQNLSASRPQDRQFILSSKKLLLSDSGFYLCAWSLKGRDSNQPQHFGDGTRLSIL.

This sequence joins TRBV27 and TRBJ1-6; 7 bases agree with TRBD1. Losses at the gene ends were 3 bases for V and 10 bases for J; bases not matched to a gene: 6. CDR1 and CDR2 from the germline V gene are MNHEY and SMNVEV (reference sequence). This CDR3 is built from 14 residues. As DNA, the CDR3 is TGTGCCAGCAGTTTCCGGGACAGTGGGTCACCCCTCCACTTT. Amino acids: CASSFRDSGSPLHF.

CDR3 nucleotides: TGTGCCAGCAGTTATGGGGCCACTATCACCTACGAGCAGTACTTC. This sequence encodes CASSYGATITYEQYF. The chain employs TRBV6-2 or TRBV6-3 and TRBJ2-7, with D possibly being TRBD1 (5 bases). This CDR3 is built from 15 residues. V lost 3 bases to trimming and J lost 2 bases, with 14 bases between them. The germline V gene has CDR1 MNHEY and CDR2 SVGEGT.

The gene calls are TRBV6-5 and TRBJ1-1; the D is unclear. The ends were cut back, 6 bases at V and 1 base at J, with 9 bases in the middle. Germline lookup yields CDR1 MNHEY and CDR2 SVGAGI. This CDR3 is built from 13 residues. CDR3 nucleotides: TGTGCCAGCAGCGTCTTGCCGAACACTGAAGCTTTCTTT. Translation gives CASSVLPNTEAFF.

The rearrangement joins TRBV7-9 to TRBJ1-1; 9 nucleotides line up with TRBD1. The germline gives CDR1 SEHNR, CDR2 FQNEAQ (reference sequence). CDR3 length equals 16 residues. The V gene end was trimmed by 2 bases and the J gene end by 6 bases; junction bases not matched to a gene: 10. CDR3 in amino acids: CASSLQPGQGRSEAFF. The CDR3 nucleotides are TGTGCCAGCAGCTTACAACCGGGACAGGGAAGGTCTGAAGCTTTCTTT. The variable domain in full, completed from reference TRBV7-9 and TRBJ1-1, reads DTGVSQNPRHKITKRGQNVTFRCDPISEHNRLYWYRQTLGQGPEFLTYFQNEAQLEKSRLLSDRFSAERPKGSFSTLEIQRTEQGDSAMYLCASSLQPGQGRSEAFFGQGTRLTVV.

CDR3 sequence: CSASEGDDSPLHF. CDR3 nucleotides: TGCAGTGCTAGTGAGGGCGATGATTCACCCCTCCACTTT. V and J are TRBV20-1 and TRBJ1-6; no firm D call. The CDR3 extends over 13 amino acids. Between the trimmed V and J ends, which lost 3 bases and 8 bases, there was a span of 11 bases. In germline, CDR1 is DFQATT, CDR2 SNEGSKA (reference sequence).

The V gene is TRBV6-2 or TRBV6-3, the J gene TRBJ1-1; no clear D gene. Germline CDR1 and CDR2: MNHEY and SVGEGT. The CDR3 runs to 15 residues. Trimming cost V 2 bases and J 10 bases, with 20 bases left between them. The CDR3 loop is CASSYTPTGLDGAFF. The CDR3 DNA reads TGTGCCAGCAGTTACACCCCCACTGGTTTGGATGGAGCTTTCTTT.

This clone was picked up one time. CDR3 in DNA: TGTGCCAGTAGCCGGACTAGGGTGGAGACCCAGTACTTC. This translates into CASSRTRVETQYF. The chain couples TRBV19 to TRBJ2-5; 7 nucleotides align to TRBD2. The CDR3 consists of 13 residues. CDR1 and CDR2 (germline): LNHDA, SQIVND (reference sequence). J was trimmed by 5 bases and V by 6 bases; bases with no gene match: 6.

The sample holds a few counts of this clone. The chain carries TRBV3-1 (or the pseudogene TRBV3-2) and TRBJ2-4, with 8 bases fitting TRBD2. J gave up 0 bases and V 2 bases, and 3 bases lay outside the gene matches. The CDR3 runs 16 residues. Germline loops: CDR1 LGHDT, CDR2 YNNKEL (reference sequence). The CDR3, as DNA: TGTGCCAGCAGCCAATTAGCGGGGTTAGCCAAAAACATTCAGTACTTC. Translation gives CASSQLAGLAKNIQYF.

The rearrangement uses TRBV3-1 (or the pseudogene TRBV3-2) and TRBJ1-4; D not resolved. Germline assignment: CDR1 LGHDT and CDR2 YNNKEL (reference sequence). Trimming removed 1 base at V and 4 bases at J, with 4 bases between. The CDR3 loop spans 13 amino acids. CDR3 sequence (DNA): TGTGCCAGCAGCCAAGGGCTTAATGAAAAACTGTTTTTT. It specifies CASSQGLNEKLFF.

The gene calls are TRBV30 and TRBJ1-2, with a tentative D call TRBD1 (5 bases). V was clipped by 5 bases and J by 2 bases, with 12 bases between them. Germline CDR1 is GTSNPN and CDR2 is SVGIG (reference sequence). This CDR3 contains 13 residues. CDR3 sequence (DNA): TGTGCCTGGGACGGGACGGGGAACTATGGCTACACCTTC. It encodes CAWDGTGNYGYTF.

This rearrangement joins TRBV6-1 to TRBJ1-5, with no clear D. The ends were cut back, 0 bases at V and 11 bases at J, with 14 bases in the middle. This CDR3 is built from 14 residues. CDR1 and CDR2 (germline): MNHNS, SASEGT. The CDR3 sequence is CASSEALALETQHF. The CDR3 coding sequence is TGTGCCAGCAGTGAAGCACTTGCCCTCGAGACCCAGCATTTT.

The chain has TRBV15 and TRBJ1-6; D unclear. This CDR3 is 14 amino acids long. Germline CDR1 is LNHNV and CDR2 is YYDKDF (reference sequence). Trimming cost V 0 bases and J 7 bases, with 7 bases left between them. The CDR3 DNA reads TGTGCCACCAGCAGAGATGTCGGGAATTCACCCCTCCACTTT. It encodes CATSRDVGNSPLHF.

The CDR3 is CASSLMSYEQYF. The CDR3 DNA sequence: TGTGCCAGCAGCTTAATGTCCTACGAGCAGTACTTC. The chain recombines TRBV7-9 with TRBJ2-7; D unclear. Germline values: CDR1 SEHNR, CDR2 FQNEAQ (reference sequence). This CDR3 is 12 amino acids long. Trimming took 2 bases from V and 1 from J, leaving 3 bases between them.

The chain joins TRBV4-3 to TRBJ1-3; D is perhaps TRBD1 (6 bases). Germline lookup yields CDR1 LGHNA and CDR2 YSLEER. The CDR3 totals 16 residues. Trimming left V 3 bases short and J 3 bases short, with 15 bases between. The CDR3 DNA follows: TGCGCCAGCAGCCAGGGGGCATCGTCGAGTGGAAACACCATATATTTT. This codes for CASSQGASSSGNTIYF.